The 16 T cell receptor beta chains in this list originate from one sample, sequenced in a study of blood T cells in healthy people across ages. Using a J-beta primer mix together with a sample-barcoded 5' primer, a second PCR was run for roughly 7 to 11 cycles. A single record per CDR3 protein comes from TCRdb applying MiXCR to the 5' RACE reads. In the table there are 650,000 to 800,000 distinct CDR3 sequences, about 42% of which are singletons. The specimen sequenced was blood. These receptors were taken from a man between 60 and 75 years old in good health.

The chain recombines TRBV5-1 with TRBJ2-5, with TRBD2 identical over 7 bases. The J call may be faulty, since TRBJ2-7 better matches the DNA end. Germline assignment: CDR1 SGHRS and CDR2 YFSETQ. This CDR3 region has 16 residues. DNA of the CDR3: TGCGCCAGCAGCTTGGAGCCCAGCGGGGATAGCAACGAGCAGTACTTC. Its protein is CASSLEPSGDSNEQYF.

V usage is TRBV7-2 and J usage is TRBJ2-7; 9 nucleotides agree with TRBD1. Unmatched junction bases numbered 4, after V lost 6 bases and J lost 4 bases. Germline values: CDR1 SGHTA, CDR2 FQGNSA. The CDR3 runs to 13 residues. CDR3 nucleotide sequence: TGTGCCAGCAGGGGGACAGGGATGTACGAGCAGTACTTC. Residues: CASRGTGMYEQYF.

This clonotype was counted only a few times. The gene calls are TRBV7-2 and TRBJ2-3; D is possibly TRBD2 (5 bases). Germline V gives CDR1 SGHTA, CDR2 FQGNSA. V lost 2 bases, J lost 5 bases, and 8 bases lay in between. The CDR3 is 13 residues long. CDR3 protein: CASSLFAGDTQYF. The CDR3 bases are TGTGCCAGCAGCTTATTCGCGGGAGATACGCAGTATTTT. Variable domain in full (rest from reference TRBV7-2 and TRBJ2-3): GAGVSQSPSNKVTEKGKDVELRCDPISGHTALYWYRQSLGQGLEFLIYFQGNSAPDKSGLPSDRFSAERTGGSVSTLTIQRTQQEDSAVYLCASSLFAGDTQYFGPGTRLTVL.

The gene calls are TRBV6-6 and TRBJ1-6; 7 nucleotides line up with TRBD1. Germline trimming cut 7 bases from V and 4 bases from J; bases unmatched to any gene: 7. The CDR3 loop spans 15 amino acids. The germline V gene has CDR1 MNHNY and CDR2 SVGAGI (reference sequence). The CDR3 sequence: CASKTSGQYNSPLHF. CDR3 nucleotide sequence: TGTGCCAGCAAGACGTCGGGACAGTATAATTCACCCCTCCACTTT.

This clonotype was seen a few times. The rearrangement joins TRBV20-1 to TRBJ1-1, with unresolved D. The germline gives CDR1 DFQATT, CDR2 SNEGSKA (reference sequence). The CDR3 spans 15 residues. V lost 0 bases and J lost 4, with 15 bases in between. The CDR3 coding sequence is TGCAGTGCTAGAGACGTTACGGGTATTGGCACTGAAGCTTTCTTT. Translation: CSARDVTGIGTEAFF.

The V call is TRBV27, the J call TRBJ2-7; 11 bases agree with TRBD2. Germline V gene sequence: CDR1 MNHEY, CDR2 SMNVEV (reference sequence). Trimming took 7 bases from V and 3 from J; bases not matched to a gene: 8. This CDR3 region has 15 residues. DNA of the CDR3: TGTGCCAGCACCCCGGGACTAGCGGCAGACTACGAGCAGTACTTC. It specifies CASTPGLAADYEQYF.

This clonotype was seen more than once but under ten times. Written as DNA, the CDR3 is TGCGCCAGCAGCCAAGAGAACAGAGATAACTATGGCTACACCTTC. Translating gives CASSQENRDNYGYTF. The J gene is TRBJ1-2, the V gene TRBV4-1; no clear D. Germline V gene data show CDR1 as MGHRA and CDR2 as YSYEKL. The CDR3 spans 15 residues. Trimming cost V 0 bases and J 1 base, with 9 bases left between them.

The V and J genes are TRBV7-8 and TRBJ1-6; D is ambiguous. V was cut by 3 bases and J by 4 bases, with 7 bases left in between. The CDR3 is 14 amino acids. Germline CDR1 SGHVS, CDR2 FQNEAQ. The CDR3 region has the DNA TGTGCCAGCAGCTTTCGGGAATATAATTCACCCCTCCACTTT. This sequence encodes CASSFREYNSPLHF.

V usage is TRBV2 and J usage is TRBJ2-7, with D perhaps TRBD1 (6 bases). The CDR3 is 14 residues long. Germline V gives CDR1 SNHLY, CDR2 FYNNEI. The V and J ends lost 5 bases and 4 bases respectively, with 15 bases between them. The CDR3 spells CASSLQGFTYEQYF. CDR3 nucleotide sequence: TGTGCCAGCAGTCTTCAGGGGTTTACGTACGAGCAGTACTTC.

This clonotype was seen more than once but under ten times. The gene calls are TRBV4-1 and TRBJ2-2, with a tentative D call TRBD2 (5 bases). This CDR3 has 17 amino acids. Germline loops: CDR1 MGHRA, CDR2 YSYEKL. Trimming left V 2 bases short and J 1 base short, with 14 bases between. The DNA of the CDR3 is TGCGCCAGCAGCCAACTCTTAGGCGGGCTGAACACCGGGGAGCTGTTTTTT. Translated, it gives CASSQLLGGLNTGELFF.

This chain uses TRBV6-2 or TRBV6-3 with TRBJ2-1; 7 nucleotides align to TRBD1. Per germline, CDR1 MNHEY and CDR2 SVGEGT. This CDR3 has 14 amino acids. The ends lost 10 bases at V and 3 bases at J; junction bases unmatched: 9. As DNA, the CDR3 is TGTGCCACCCGAGGACAGGTAATCTACAATGAGCAGTTCTTC. Its protein is CATRGQVIYNEQFF.

The V call is TRBV27, the J call TRBJ2-6; D remains ambiguous. V was clipped by 5 bases and J by 6 bases, with 8 bases between them. Germline V lookup: CDR1 MNHEY, CDR2 SMNVEV (reference sequence). The CDR3 has 13 amino acids. This CDR3 reads CASSQGLANVLTF. CDR3 in DNA: TGTGCCAGCAGTCAAGGTTTGGCCAACGTCCTGACTTTC.

The J gene is TRBJ1-6, the V gene TRBV20-1; D perhaps matches TRBD1 (5 bases). From germline, CDR1 is DFQATT and CDR2 SNEGSKA (reference sequence). Trimming pared 3 bases from V and 5 bases from J, leaving 20 bases between. The CDR3 totals 17 residues. DNA of the CDR3: TGCAGTGCTAGGCCATCTACAGGTTCGTTCGATAATTCACCCCTCCACTTT. Translated, it gives CSARPSTGSFDNSPLHF.

V gene TRBV7-9 combines with J gene TRBJ2-5, with D unresolved. V was pared by 5 bases and J by 5 bases, with 15 bases between. The CDR3 length is 14 residues. Germline lookup yields CDR1 SEHNR and CDR2 FQNEAQ (reference sequence). In DNA form, the CDR3 reads TGTGCCAGCAGCGTAGTGGAAGGTGGGGAGACCCAGTACTTC. Translated: CASSVVEGGETQYF.

The gene calls are TRBV6-5 and TRBJ1-5; the D is unclear. The germline V gene encodes CDR1 MNHEY and CDR2 SVGAGI. V lost 8 bases to trimming and J lost 10 bases, with 18 bases between them. CDR3 length equals 13 residues. CDR3 sequence: CASGPGGNGPQHF. The CDR3, as DNA: TGTGCCAGCGGCCCAGGTGGGAACGGCCCCCAGCATTTT.

This chain connects TRBV28 to TRBJ2-7, with D possibly being TRBD2 (6 bases). The germline gives CDR1 MDHEN, CDR2 SYDVKM. The V gene lost 4 bases and the J gene lost 3 bases, with 16 bases spanning the gap. The CDR3 spans 15 residues. This CDR3 reads CASSSSRDFGYEQYF. CDR3 bases: TGTGCCAGCAGTTCCAGCCGGGACTTCGGCTACGAGCAGTACTTC. The full variable domain, its missing parts supplied by reference TRBV28 and TRBJ2-7, is DVKVTQSSRYLVKRTGEKVFLECVQDMDHENMFWYRQDPGLGLRLIYFSYDVKMKEKGDIPEGYSVSREKKERFSLILESASTNQTSMYLCASSSSRDFGYEQYFGPGTRLTVT.